Only one count was recorded for the clone carrying this T cell receptor beta chain. What it binds is not known. These data belong to a study of T cells in localized non-small cell lung cancer. Findings of the study overall: There was higher T cell clonality in uninvolved adjacent lung than in tumor, and it was highest there. Heterogeneity remains possible because sequencing was limited to only one tumor region. Greater blood T cell density accompanied longer overall survival.

Generated by immunoSEQ multiplex PCR, the TCRdb table keeps only in-frame clones and is missing some. The table has about 3,300 clones, about 30% seen once. The junction had 5 bases not matched to a gene; V was cut back by 1 base and J by 4 bases. The length of the CDR3 is 16 residues. Germline-derived CDR1 and CDR2 are MNHEY and SMNVEV (reference sequence). The V and J genes are TRBV27 and TRBJ2-1; 9 nucleotides match TRBD2. The sequence was collected from a male donor aged 60 or over with stage I lung adenocarcinoma. The material sequenced was lung tumor tissue, taken before any cancer treatment. CDR3 sequence reads: CASSLYLAGLYNEQFF. For the CDR3, the DNA is TGTGCCAGCAGTTTATACCTAGCGGGACTTTACAATGAGCAGTTCTTC.